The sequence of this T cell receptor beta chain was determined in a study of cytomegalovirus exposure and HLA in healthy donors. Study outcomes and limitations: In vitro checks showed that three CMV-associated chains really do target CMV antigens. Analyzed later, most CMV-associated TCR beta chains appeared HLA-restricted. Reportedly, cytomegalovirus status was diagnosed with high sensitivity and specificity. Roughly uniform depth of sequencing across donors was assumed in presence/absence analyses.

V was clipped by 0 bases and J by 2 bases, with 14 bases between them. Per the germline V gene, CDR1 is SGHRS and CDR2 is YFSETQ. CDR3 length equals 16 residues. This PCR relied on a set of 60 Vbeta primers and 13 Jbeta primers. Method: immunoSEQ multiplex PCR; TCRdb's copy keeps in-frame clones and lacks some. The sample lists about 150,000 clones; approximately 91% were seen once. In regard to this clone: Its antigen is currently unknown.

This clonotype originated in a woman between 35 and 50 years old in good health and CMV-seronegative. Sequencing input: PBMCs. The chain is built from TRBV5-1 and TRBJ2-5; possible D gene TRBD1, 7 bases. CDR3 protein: CASSLAGAGGQETQYF. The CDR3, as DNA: TGCGCCAGCAGCTTGGCCGGGGCAGGGGGGCAAGAGACCCAGTACTTC.